This TCR beta chain was captured in a study of blood T cell repertoires in COVID-19 (dated by TCRdb to 2019 to 2021). Notes on the research overall: The collaborator samples originated in the United States, Italy and Spain and spanned the acute and convalescent phases of COVID-19. The prospective study material was composed of cDNA or gDNA derived from T cells, B-cell-depleted T cells, or PBMCs. Deeply sampled blood TCRbeta repertoires from subjects exposed to, actively infected with, or recovered from COVID-19 were included in the dataset. The repertoires were released in a freely available public database meant as a resource for research on the immune response to SARS-CoV-2. The samples were drawn from the first 160 participants of the ongoing ImmuneRACE study and from over a thousand subjects provided by 6 global collaborators. A de-identified subject ID, COVID-19 status, age in years and sex were almost always included in the sample metadata. HLA class I and class II types, where available, came from metadata supplied by the sample provider rather than from assay-based typing. Overall study outcomes, separate from this receptor: Clinical and demographic metadata were provided uncurated, with the amount varying by source and participant.

TCRbeta CDR3 regions were amplified from genomic DNA using the immunoSEQ Assay, a bias-controlled multiplex PCR. The study's own analysis went as follows. Nucleated cell counts per sample were estimated from amplification of reference gene primers within the assay. To quantify the absolute abundance of each unique TCRbeta CDR3 rearrangement, sequence reads were collapsed and filtered. For each sample, productive Simpson clonality was calculated as the square root of Simpson's diversity index over productive rearrangements. The table comes from immuneACCESS by way of TCRdb, which keeps in-frame sequences with V and J called. Part of the clones is missing from these tables; in studies checked, under half for an unresolved V gene and the rest for unknown reasons. Clone size and V and J calls were adopted from that table, with D and trimming inferred from the DNA. The sample has approximately 150,000 clones on record, over 85% of them singletons. Around 2% of the sample lies in the top ten.

One collaborating source in Seattle enrolled patients during active infection and followed them longitudinally through the course of disease. Whole blood was collected in K2EDTA tubes by collaborating institutions according to the institutions' own protocols. Collaborator samples were shipped for TCRbeta analysis as frozen whole blood, isolated PBMCs, or DNA extracted from either sample type. Only one count was recorded for this clone. Its target antigen remains unknown. There are no base qualities to consult, and no much larger clone falls within one base. CDR3 length: 16 amino acids, cysteine to phenylalanine. Here the CDR3 DNA is all that survives: 48 bases in frame from base 1. At the junction V is shortened by 0 bases and J by 8 bases, with 17 bases in between. From the germline V gene, CDR1 is ENHRY and CDR2 is SYGVKD.

The sequence links TRBV10-3 to TRBJ2-4; the best D guess is TRBD2, with 5 bases matching. Source material: peripheral blood. The receptor was isolated from a woman in her fifties or sixties with COVID-19, enrolled during active disease. The bases are TGTGCCATCAGTGAGTCTAAGGGCACAGCCGGGGACATTCAGTACTTC. Its protein product is CAISESKGTAGDIQYF.